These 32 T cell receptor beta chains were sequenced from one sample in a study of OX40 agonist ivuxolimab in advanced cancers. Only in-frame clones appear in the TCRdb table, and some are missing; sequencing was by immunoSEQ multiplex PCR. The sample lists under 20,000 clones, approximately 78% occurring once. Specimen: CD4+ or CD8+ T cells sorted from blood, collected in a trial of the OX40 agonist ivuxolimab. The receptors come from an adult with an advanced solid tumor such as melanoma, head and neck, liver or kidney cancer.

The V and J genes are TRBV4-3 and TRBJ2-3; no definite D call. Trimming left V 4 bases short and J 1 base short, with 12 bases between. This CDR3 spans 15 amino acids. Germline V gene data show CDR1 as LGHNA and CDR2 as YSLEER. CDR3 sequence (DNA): TGCGCCAGCAGCCGTGGAAACTTGGGCACAGATACGCAGTATTTT. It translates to CASSRGNLGTDTQYF.

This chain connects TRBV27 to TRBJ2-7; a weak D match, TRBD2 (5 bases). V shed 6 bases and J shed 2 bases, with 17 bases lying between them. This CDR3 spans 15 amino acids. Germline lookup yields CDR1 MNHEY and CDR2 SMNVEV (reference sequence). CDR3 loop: CASSSVGEIPYEQYF. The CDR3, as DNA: TGTGCCAGCAGCTCGGTCGGGGAAATCCCCTACGAGCAGTACTTC.

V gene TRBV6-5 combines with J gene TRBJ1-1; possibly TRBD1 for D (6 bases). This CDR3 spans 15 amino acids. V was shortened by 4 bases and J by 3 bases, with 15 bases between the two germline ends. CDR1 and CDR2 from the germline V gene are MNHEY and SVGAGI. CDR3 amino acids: CASSSLTGGDTEAFF. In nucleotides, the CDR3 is TGTGCCAGCAGTTCCCTGACAGGAGGGGACACTGAAGCTTTCTTT.

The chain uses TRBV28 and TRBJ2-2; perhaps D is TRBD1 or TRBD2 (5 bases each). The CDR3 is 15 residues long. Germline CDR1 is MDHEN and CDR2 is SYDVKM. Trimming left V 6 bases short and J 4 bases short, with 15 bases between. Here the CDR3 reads CASSWRIGATGELFF. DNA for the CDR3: TGTGCCAGCAGCTGGAGGATTGGGGCCACCGGGGAGCTGTTTTTT.

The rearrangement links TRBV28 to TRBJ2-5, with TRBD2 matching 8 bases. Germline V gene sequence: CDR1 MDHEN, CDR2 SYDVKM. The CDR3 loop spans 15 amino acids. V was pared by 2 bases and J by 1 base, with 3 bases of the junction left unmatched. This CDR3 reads CASSLLTSGQETQYF. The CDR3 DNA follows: TGTGCCAGCAGTTTACTCACTAGCGGCCAAGAGACCCAGTACTTC.

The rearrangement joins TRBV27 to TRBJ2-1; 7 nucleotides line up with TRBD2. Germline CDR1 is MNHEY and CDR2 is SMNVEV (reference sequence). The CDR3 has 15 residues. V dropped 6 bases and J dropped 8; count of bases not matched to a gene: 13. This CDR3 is CASRLGGEGSHEQFF. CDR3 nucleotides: TGTGCCAGCAGACTTGGGGGGGAGGGGTCCCATGAGCAGTTCTTC.

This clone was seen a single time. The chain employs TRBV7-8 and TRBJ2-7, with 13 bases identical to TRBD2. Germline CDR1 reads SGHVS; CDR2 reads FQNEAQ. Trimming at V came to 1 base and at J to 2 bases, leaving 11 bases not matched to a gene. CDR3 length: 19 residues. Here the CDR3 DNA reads TGTGCCAGCAGCTTAGATCGGGGGGGACTAGCGGGAACGCCCTACGAGCAGTACTTC. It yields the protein CASSLDRGGLAGTPYEQYF.

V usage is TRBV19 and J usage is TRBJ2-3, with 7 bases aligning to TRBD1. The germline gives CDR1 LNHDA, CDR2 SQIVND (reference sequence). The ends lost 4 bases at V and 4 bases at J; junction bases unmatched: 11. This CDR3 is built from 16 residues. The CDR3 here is CASSTRDRGWADTQYF. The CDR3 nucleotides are TGTGCCAGTAGTACCCGGGACAGAGGTTGGGCAGATACGCAGTATTTT.

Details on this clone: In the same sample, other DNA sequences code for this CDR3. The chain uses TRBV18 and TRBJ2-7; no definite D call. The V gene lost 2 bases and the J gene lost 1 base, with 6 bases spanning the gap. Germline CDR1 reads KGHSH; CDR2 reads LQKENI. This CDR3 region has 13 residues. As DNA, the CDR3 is TGTGCCAGCTCACCAGGGCGTTCCTACGAGCAGTACTTC. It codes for CASSPGRSYEQYF.

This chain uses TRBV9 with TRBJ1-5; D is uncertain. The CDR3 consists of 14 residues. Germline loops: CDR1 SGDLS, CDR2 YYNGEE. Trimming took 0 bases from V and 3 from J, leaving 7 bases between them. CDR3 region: CASSVGGPNQPQHF. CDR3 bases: TGTGCCAGCAGCGTAGGTGGGCCCAATCAGCCCCAGCATTTT.

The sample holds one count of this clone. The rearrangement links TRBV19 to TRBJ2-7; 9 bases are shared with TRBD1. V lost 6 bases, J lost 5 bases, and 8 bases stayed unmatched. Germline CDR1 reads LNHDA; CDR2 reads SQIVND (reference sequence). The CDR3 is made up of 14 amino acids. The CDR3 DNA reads TGTGCCAGTAGGCTAGGACAGGGGAACGACGAGCAGTACTTC. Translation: CASRLGQGNDEQYF.

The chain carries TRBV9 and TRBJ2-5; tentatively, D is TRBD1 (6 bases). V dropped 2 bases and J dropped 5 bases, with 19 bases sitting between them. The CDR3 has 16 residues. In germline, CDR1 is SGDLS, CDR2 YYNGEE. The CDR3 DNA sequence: TGTGCCAGCAGCGTCGGCGGACAGTTTAAAGGGGAGACCCAGTACTTC. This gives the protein CASSVGGQFKGETQYF.

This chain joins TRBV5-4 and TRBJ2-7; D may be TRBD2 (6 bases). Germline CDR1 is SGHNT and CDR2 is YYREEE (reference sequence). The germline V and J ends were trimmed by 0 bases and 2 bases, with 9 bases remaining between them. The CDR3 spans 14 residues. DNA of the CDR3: TGTGCCAGCAGCTTGGGGGCGGGGACCTACGAGCAGTACTTC. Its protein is CASSLGAGTYEQYF.

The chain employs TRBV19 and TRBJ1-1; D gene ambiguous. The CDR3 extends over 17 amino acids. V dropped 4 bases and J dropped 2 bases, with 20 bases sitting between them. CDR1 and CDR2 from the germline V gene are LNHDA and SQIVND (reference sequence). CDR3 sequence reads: CASSTSFSTDLNTEAFF. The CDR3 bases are TGTGCCAGTAGTACCTCCTTCTCAACAGATTTAAACACTGAAGCTTTCTTT.

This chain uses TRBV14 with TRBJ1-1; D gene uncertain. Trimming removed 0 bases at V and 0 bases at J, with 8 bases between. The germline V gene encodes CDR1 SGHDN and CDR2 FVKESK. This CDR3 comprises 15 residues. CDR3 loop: CASSQDPNMNTEAFF. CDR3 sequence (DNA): TGTGCCAGCAGCCAAGATCCTAACATGAACACTGAAGCTTTCTTT.

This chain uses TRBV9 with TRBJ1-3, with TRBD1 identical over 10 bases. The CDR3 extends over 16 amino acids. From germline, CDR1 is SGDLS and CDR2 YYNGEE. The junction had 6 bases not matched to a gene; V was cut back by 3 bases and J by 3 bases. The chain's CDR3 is CASSAGQGIDGNTIYF. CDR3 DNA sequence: TGTGCCAGCAGCGCGGGACAGGGGATAGATGGAAACACCATATATTTT.

CDR3: CASSQGPAGNTEAFF. For the CDR3, the DNA is TGCGCCAGCAGCCAAGGCCCGGCGGGGAACACTGAAGCTTTCTTT. This chain joins TRBV4-1 and TRBJ1-1; no firm D call. In germline, CDR1 is MGHRA, CDR2 YSYEKL. This CDR3 contains 15 residues. Trimming cost V 1 base and J 1 base, with 10 bases left between them.

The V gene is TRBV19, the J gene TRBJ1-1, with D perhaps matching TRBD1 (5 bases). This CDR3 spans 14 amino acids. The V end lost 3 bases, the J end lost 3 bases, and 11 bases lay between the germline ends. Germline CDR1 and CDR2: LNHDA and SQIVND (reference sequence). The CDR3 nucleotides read TGTGCCAGTAGTATTCTCCAGGGACACACTGAAGCTTTCTTT. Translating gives CASSILQGHTEAFF.

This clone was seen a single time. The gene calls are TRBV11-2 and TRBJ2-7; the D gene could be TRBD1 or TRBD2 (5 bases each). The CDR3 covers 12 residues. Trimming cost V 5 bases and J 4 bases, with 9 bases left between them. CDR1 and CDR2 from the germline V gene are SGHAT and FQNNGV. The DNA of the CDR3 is TGTGCCAGCAGCCCTGGGGGATACGAGCAGTACTTC. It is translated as CASSPGGYEQYF.

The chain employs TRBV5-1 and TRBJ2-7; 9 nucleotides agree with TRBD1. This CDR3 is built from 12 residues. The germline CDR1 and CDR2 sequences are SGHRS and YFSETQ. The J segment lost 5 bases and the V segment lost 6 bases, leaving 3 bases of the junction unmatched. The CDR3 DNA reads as TGCGCCAGCAAGACAGGGGGGAACGAGCAGTACTTC. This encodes CASKTGGNEQYF. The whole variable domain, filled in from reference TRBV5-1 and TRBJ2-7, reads KAGVTQTPRYLIKTRGQQVTLSCSPISGHRSVSWYQQTPGQGLQFLFEYFSETQRNKGNFPGRFSGRQFSNSRSEMNVSTLELGDSALYLCASKTGGNEQYFGPGTRLTVT.

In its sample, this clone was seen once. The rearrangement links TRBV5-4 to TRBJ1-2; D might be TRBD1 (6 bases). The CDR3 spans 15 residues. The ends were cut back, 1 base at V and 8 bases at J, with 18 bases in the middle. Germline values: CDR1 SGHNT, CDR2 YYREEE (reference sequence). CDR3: CASSLTDGGGWGYTF. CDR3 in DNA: TGTGCCAGCAGCTTGACGGACGGCGGGGGCTGGGGCTACACCTTC. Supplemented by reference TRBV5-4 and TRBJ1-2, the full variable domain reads ETGVTQSPTHLIKTRGQQVTLRCSSQSGHNTVSWYQQALGQGPQFIFQYYREEENGRGNFPPRFSGLQFPNYSSELNVNALELDDSALYLCASSLTDGGGWGYTFGSGTRLTVV.

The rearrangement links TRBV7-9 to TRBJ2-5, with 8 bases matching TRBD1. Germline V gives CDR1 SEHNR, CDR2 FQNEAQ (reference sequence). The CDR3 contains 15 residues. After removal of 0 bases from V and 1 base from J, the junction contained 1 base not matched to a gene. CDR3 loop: CASSLAQGAQETQYF. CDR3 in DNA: TGTGCCAGCAGCTTAGCGCAGGGGGCCCAAGAGACCCAGTACTTC.

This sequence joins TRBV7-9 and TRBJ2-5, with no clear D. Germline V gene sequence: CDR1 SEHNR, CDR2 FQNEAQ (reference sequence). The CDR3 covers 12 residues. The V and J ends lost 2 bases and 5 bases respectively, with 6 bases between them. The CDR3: CASSLLVETQYF. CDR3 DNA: TGTGCCAGCAGCTTATTGGTCGAGACCCAGTACTTC.

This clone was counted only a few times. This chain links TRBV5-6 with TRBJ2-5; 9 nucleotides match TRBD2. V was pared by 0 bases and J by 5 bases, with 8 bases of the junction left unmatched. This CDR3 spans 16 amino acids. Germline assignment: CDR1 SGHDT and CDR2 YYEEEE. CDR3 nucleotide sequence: TGTGCCAGCAGCTTGGGTAGCGGGGGTGCTATGGAGACCCAGTACTTC. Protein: CASSLGSGGAMETQYF.

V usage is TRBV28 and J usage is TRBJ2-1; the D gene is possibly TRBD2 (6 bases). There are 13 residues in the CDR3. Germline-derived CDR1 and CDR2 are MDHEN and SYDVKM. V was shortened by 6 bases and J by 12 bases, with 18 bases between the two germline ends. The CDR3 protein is CASSTPGDLGQFF. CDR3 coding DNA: TGTGCCAGCAGCACCCCGGGGGACCTAGGGCAGTTCTTC.

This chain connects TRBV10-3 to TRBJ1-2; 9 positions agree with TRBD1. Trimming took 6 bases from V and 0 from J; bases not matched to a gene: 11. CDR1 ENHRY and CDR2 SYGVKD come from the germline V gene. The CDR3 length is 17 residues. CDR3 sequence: CAISSPGTGQTNYGYTF. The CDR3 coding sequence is TGTGCCATCAGCTCGCCAGGGACAGGGCAAACTAACTATGGCTACACCTTC.

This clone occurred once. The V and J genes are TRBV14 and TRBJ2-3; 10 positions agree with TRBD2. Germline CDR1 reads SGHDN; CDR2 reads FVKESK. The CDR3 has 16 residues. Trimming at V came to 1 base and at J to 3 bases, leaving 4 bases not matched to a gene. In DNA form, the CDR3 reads TGTGCCAGCAGCCAAGTAGGACTAGCGGTGACAGATACGCAGTATTTT. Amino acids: CASSQVGLAVTDTQYF.

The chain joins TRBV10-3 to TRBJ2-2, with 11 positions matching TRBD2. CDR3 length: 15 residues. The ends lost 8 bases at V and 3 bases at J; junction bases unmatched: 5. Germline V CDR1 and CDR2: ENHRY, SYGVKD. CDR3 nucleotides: TGTGCCATCGGGGTAGCGGGAGGGTACACCGGGGAGCTGTTTTTT. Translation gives CAIGVAGGYTGELFF.

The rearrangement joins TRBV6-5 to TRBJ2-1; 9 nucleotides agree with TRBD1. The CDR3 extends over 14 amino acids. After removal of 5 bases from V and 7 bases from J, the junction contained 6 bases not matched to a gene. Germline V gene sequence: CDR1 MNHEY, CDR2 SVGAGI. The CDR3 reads CASSHRGLYNEQFF. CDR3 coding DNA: TGTGCCAGCAGTCACAGGGGGCTGTATAATGAGCAGTTCTTC.

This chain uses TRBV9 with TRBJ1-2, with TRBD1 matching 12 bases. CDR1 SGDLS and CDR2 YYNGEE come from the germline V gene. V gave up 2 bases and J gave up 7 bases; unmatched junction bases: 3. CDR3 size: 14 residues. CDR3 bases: TGTGCCAGCAGCGTGGGACAGGGGGCTGCTGGCTACACCTTC. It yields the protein CASSVGQGAAGYTF.

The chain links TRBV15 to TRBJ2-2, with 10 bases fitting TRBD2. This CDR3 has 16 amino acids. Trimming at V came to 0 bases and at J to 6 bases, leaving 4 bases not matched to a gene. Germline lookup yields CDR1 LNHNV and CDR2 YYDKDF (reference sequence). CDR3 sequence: CATSRDRLAGAGELFF. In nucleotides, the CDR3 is TGTGCCACCAGCAGAGATCGGCTAGCGGGGGCCGGGGAGCTGTTTTTT.

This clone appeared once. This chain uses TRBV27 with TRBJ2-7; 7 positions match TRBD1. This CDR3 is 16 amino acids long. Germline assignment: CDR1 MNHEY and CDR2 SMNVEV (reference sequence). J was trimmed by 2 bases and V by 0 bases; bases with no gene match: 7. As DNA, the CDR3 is TGTGCCAGCAGTTTATCGAGGGGGCGCGGAGCCTACGAGCAGTACTTC. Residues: CASSLSRGRGAYEQYF.